Below are 30 T cell receptor beta chains sequenced from a single sample in a study of blood T cell repertoires in COVID-19. Measured with immunoSEQ multiplex PCR; TCRdb has only the in-frame clones, and not every one. The table includes about 50,000 clones, approximately 88% detected once. The sequenced material came from peripheral blood. The receptors were gathered from a human donor with active COVID-19. The donor label of this sample is uncertain.

V usage is TRBV7-9 and J usage is TRBJ2-2; D may be TRBD2 (6 bases). V gave up 7 bases and J gave up 4 bases, with 13 bases separating them. This CDR3 contains 14 residues. Per the germline V gene, CDR1 is SEHNR and CDR2 is FQNEAQ (reference sequence). The CDR3 region has the DNA TGTGCCAGCACCGCTTCGGGGGTCACCGGGGAGCTGTTTTTT. Protein product: CASTASGVTGELFF.

V and J are TRBV6-5 and TRBJ1-1; 9 bases are shared with TRBD1. Germline V gene data show CDR1 as MNHEY and CDR2 as SVGAGI. The CDR3 has 14 amino acids. J was trimmed by 1 base and V by 5 bases; bases with no gene match: 2. This chain's CDR3 is CASSRQGGNTEAFF. The CDR3 coding sequence is TGTGCCAGCAGTCGACAGGGGGGGAACACTGAAGCTTTCTTT.

The rearrangement joins TRBV12-3 or TRBV12-4 to TRBJ1-5; D is ambiguous. V lost 3 bases to trimming and J lost 7 bases, with 10 bases between them. This CDR3 is built from 13 residues. The CDR3 sequence: CASSFGSAQPQHF. For the CDR3, the DNA is TGTGCCAGCAGTTTTGGGAGCGCGCAGCCCCAGCATTTT.

The rearrangement joins TRBV21-1 to TRBJ2-3; TRBD2 reflects the table's D call only, with no check against the DNA. TRBV21-1 is flagged as a pseudogene. The CDR3 has 15 residues. CDR3 sequence reads: CASSSPSVGTDTQYF. As DNA, the CDR3 is TGTGCCAGCAGCAGCCCTAGCGTGGGCACAGATACGCAGTATTTT.

CDR3 amino acids: CASSSVDFSGANVLTF. In DNA, the CDR3 is TGTGCCAGCAGTTCGGTAGACTTTTCTGGGGCCAACGTCCTGACTTTC. This chain joins TRBV28 and TRBJ2-6; D ambiguous. This CDR3 has 16 residues. CDR1 and CDR2 (germline): MDHEN, SYDVKM. V gave up 4 bases and J gave up 1 base, with 11 bases separating them.

This clone was seen just once. V and J are TRBV9 and TRBJ2-3, with D possibly TRBD1 on 5 matching bases. Germline assignment: CDR1 SGDLS and CDR2 YYNGEE. V lost 4 bases to trimming and J lost 3 bases, with 15 bases between them. CDR3 size: 15 residues. The CDR3 here is CASSLDSTETDTQYF. CDR3 coding DNA: TGTGCCAGCAGCTTAGACTCGACAGAAACAGATACGCAGTATTTT.

The chain's CDR3 is CASSQRLAGAWDTGELFF. In nucleotides, the CDR3 is TGTGCCAGCTCACAAAGACTAGCGGGGGCCTGGGACACCGGGGAGCTGTTTTTT. The gene calls are TRBV18 and TRBJ2-2, with 12 bases fitting TRBD2. The CDR3 sequence is 18 residues long. The V and J ends lost 4 bases and 3 bases, in that order; junction bases with no gene match: 9. The germline gives CDR1 KGHSH, CDR2 LQKENI.

The chain employs TRBV7-2 and TRBJ2-1; 7 bases are shared with TRBD2. CDR3 size: 17 residues. CDR1 SGHTA and CDR2 FQGNSA come from the germline V gene. V lost 2 bases, J lost 1 base, and 8 bases stayed unmatched. The CDR3, as DNA: TGTGCCAGCAGCTTAAGGGGCGGGAGTGGGTCCTACAATGAGCAGTTCTTC. Translating gives CASSLRGGSGSYNEQFF.

This clone appeared once. The genes are TRBV5-8 and TRBJ1-5, with 8 positions matching TRBD1. Germline CDR1 reads SGHTS; CDR2 reads YDEGEE. CDR3 length equals 16 residues. With V trimmed by 2 bases and J by 4 bases, 8 bases remained unmatched. This CDR3 is CASSLPPGTGNQPQHF. In nucleotides, the CDR3 is TGTGCCAGCAGCTTACCCCCCGGGACAGGAAATCAGCCCCAGCATTTT.

The CDR3 here is CASSLAGGGLVGYTF. CDR3 nucleotides: TGTGCCAGCAGCTTGGCCGGCGGGGGTCTGGTGGGCTACACCTTC. The chain employs TRBV5-6 and TRBJ1-2; perhaps TRBD1 as D (5 bases). The CDR3 length is 15 residues. Trimming took 0 bases from V and 8 from J, leaving 17 bases between them. CDR1 is SGHDT, CDR2 YYEEEE, per germline.

This chain connects TRBV7-2 to TRBJ2-3, with D possibly matching TRBD1 (5 bases). The CDR3 runs to 11 residues. Germline lookup yields CDR1 SGHTA and CDR2 FQGNSA. The ends were cut back, 1 base at V and 12 bases at J, with 8 bases in the middle. The CDR3 sequence: CASSLGQGQYF. The CDR3 bases are TGTGCCAGCAGCTTAGGCCAGGGCCAGTATTTT.

The chain employs TRBV28 and TRBJ2-7; 11 bases align to TRBD2. The CDR3 loop spans 15 amino acids. J was trimmed by 2 bases and V by 2 bases; bases with no gene match: 2. Germline CDR1 reads MDHEN; CDR2 reads SYDVKM. CDR3 nucleotide sequence: TGTGCCAGCAGTTTACCGGGACTAGCGGCCTACGAGCAGTACTTC. It specifies CASSLPGLAAYEQYF.

The chain recombines TRBV10-3 with TRBJ2-5; D might be TRBD2 (6 bases). In germline, CDR1 is ENHRY, CDR2 SYGVKD. CDR3 length: 14 residues. The V end was cut by 5 bases, the J end by 4 bases, with 14 bases between. The chain's CDR3 is CAISPRDSGETQYF. The DNA of the CDR3 is TGTGCCATCAGTCCCCGGGACTCCGGAGAGACCCAGTACTTC.

J is TRBJ1-1 and V is TRBV7-9; D is undetermined. This CDR3 is 14 amino acids long. Trimming stripped 5 bases from V and 1 base from J, with 11 bases between. The germline V gene encodes CDR1 SEHNR and CDR2 FQNEAQ (reference sequence). The CDR3 is CASSPPGPNTEAFF. For the CDR3, the DNA is TGTGCCAGCAGCCCCCCAGGCCCGAACACTGAAGCTTTCTTT. The full variable domain, its missing parts supplied by reference TRBV7-9 and TRBJ1-1, is DTGVSQNPRHKITKRGQNVTFRCDPISEHNRLYWYRQTLGQGPEFLTYFQNEAQLEKSRLLSDRFSAERPKGSFSTLEIQRTEQGDSAMYLCASSPPGPNTEAFFGQGTRLTVV.

This chain uses TRBV7-8 with TRBJ1-4; 9 nucleotides line up with TRBD1. In germline, CDR1 is SGHVS, CDR2 FQNEAQ. CDR3 length: 14 amino acids. Trimming at V came to 5 bases and at J to 14 bases, leaving 12 bases not matched to a gene. CDR3 sequence (DNA): TGTGCCAGCAGCCCCAGGGACAGGGCCCTTGGGCTGTTTTTT. Residues: CASSPRDRALGLFF.

The chain uses TRBV5-6 and TRBJ2-2; D perhaps matches TRBD2 (5 bases). Germline values: CDR1 SGHDT, CDR2 YYEEEE. The CDR3 runs 15 residues. V was cut by 0 bases and J by 3 bases, with 9 bases left in between. Written as DNA, the CDR3 is TGTGCCAGCAGCTTGGCGTCGGGGTACACCGGGGAGCTGTTTTTT. Its protein product is CASSLASGYTGELFF.

The V call is TRBV27, the J call TRBJ1-2, with D tentatively TRBD1 (6 bases). V was trimmed by 3 bases and J by 8 bases, leaving 13 bases between them. Germline CDR1 and CDR2: MNHEY and SMNVEV (reference sequence). There are 13 residues in the CDR3. Written as DNA, the CDR3 is TGTGCCAGCAGTTTCGGGGGGGCGCAGGGCTACACCTTC. It translates to CASSFGGAQGYTF.

The rearrangement joins TRBV11-3 to TRBJ1-3; 7 bases align to TRBD1. Losses at the gene ends were 2 bases for V and 9 bases for J; bases not matched to a gene: 7. Germline-derived CDR1 and CDR2 are SGHNT and YENEEA. This CDR3 is 14 amino acids long. The CDR3 is CASSLSDRAGTIYF. The DNA of the CDR3 is TGTGCCAGCAGCTTATCCGACAGGGCCGGCACCATATATTTT. Supplemented by reference TRBV11-3 and TRBJ1-3, the full variable domain reads EAGVVQSPRYKIIEKKQPVAFWCNPISGHNTLYWYLQNLGQGPELLIRYENEEAVDDSQLPKDRFSAERLKGVDSTLKIQPAELGDSAVYLCASSLSDRAGTIYFGEGSWLTVV.

The CDR3 protein is CASSLRGPNTIYF. CDR3 DNA sequence: TGTGCCAGCAGTTTGCGGGGACCAAACACCATATATTTT. The chain has TRBV12-3 or TRBV12-4 and TRBJ1-3; D may be TRBD1 (5 bases). CDR3 length equals 13 residues. With 3 bases removed from V and 6 bases from J, the gap between germline ends came to 9 bases.

This chain joins TRBV4-2 and TRBJ2-1, with D perhaps TRBD1 (6 bases). V dropped 3 bases and J dropped 4 bases, with 16 bases sitting between them. CDR1 is LGHNA, CDR2 YNFKEQ, per germline. This CDR3 is 16 amino acids long. The CDR3 here is CASSQTGQGSYNEQFF. The CDR3 coding sequence is TGTGCCAGCAGCCAGACCGGGCAGGGGTCTTACAATGAGCAGTTCTTC.

The V gene is TRBV24-1, the J gene TRBJ2-1, with 11 bases that match TRBD1. Trimming at V came to 3 bases and at J to 6 bases, leaving 3 bases not matched to a gene. Germline V lookup: CDR1 KGHDR, CDR2 SFDVKD. This CDR3 region has 15 residues. The CDR3 coding sequence is TGTGCCACCAGTGATCCAGGGACAGGGGGCAATGAGCAGTTCTTC. It encodes CATSDPGTGGNEQFF.

This clone has a handful of counts. The chain links TRBV5-6 to TRBJ1-1; D might be TRBD1 (5 bases). V lost 0 bases to trimming and J lost 11 bases, with 20 bases between them. Germline-derived CDR1 and CDR2 are SGHDT and YYEEEE. The CDR3 extends over 15 amino acids. CDR3 sequence: CASSLAVGQGGSAFF. Here the CDR3 DNA reads TGTGCCAGCAGCTTGGCGGTGGGGCAGGGAGGGTCGGCTTTCTTT.

This chain uses TRBV11-3 with TRBJ1-6; D is uncertain. From germline, CDR1 is SGHNT and CDR2 YENEEA. This CDR3 is built from 15 residues. V was pared by 6 bases and J by 0 bases, with 9 bases between. CDR3 region: CASSDRSSYNSPLHF. In DNA, the CDR3 is TGTGCCAGCAGTGACCGGAGCTCCTATAATTCACCCCTCCACTTT. Combining the CDR3 with reference TRBV11-3 and TRBJ1-6 gives the whole variable domain EAGVVQSPRYKIIEKKQPVAFWCNPISGHNTLYWYLQNLGQGPELLIRYENEEAVDDSQLPKDRFSAERLKGVDSTLKIQPAELGDSAVYLCASSDRSSYNSPLHFGNGTRLTVT.

The rearrangement uses TRBV2 and TRBJ2-7, with D possibly matching TRBD1 (5 bases). This CDR3 spans 11 amino acids. V was trimmed by 4 bases and J by 10 bases, leaving 11 bases between them. Germline V CDR1 and CDR2: SNHLY, FYNNEI. CDR3 sequence: CASSVKGYQYF. The DNA for the CDR3 is TGTGCCAGCAGTGTAAAGGGGTACCAGTACTTC.

The J gene is TRBJ2-1, the V gene TRBV28, with D perhaps TRBD1 (6 bases). Trimming took off 3 bases at V and 11 bases at J, with 8 bases between the two ends. The length of the CDR3 is 11 residues. CDR1 is MDHEN, CDR2 SYDVKM, per germline. DNA of the CDR3: TGTGCCAGCAGTTTGACAGGTCAGCAGTTCTTC. Translated: CASSLTGQQFF.

The chain has TRBV18 and TRBJ1-5; 7 bases fit TRBD1. V lost 3 bases, J lost 5 bases, and 4 bases stayed unmatched. There are 14 residues in the CDR3. The germline CDR1 and CDR2 sequences are KGHSH and LQKENI. CDR3 DNA sequence: TGTGCCAGCTCACCTGACAGGGAGGATCAGCCCCAGCATTTT. This codes for CASSPDREDQPQHF.

The chain couples TRBV27 to TRBJ2-7, with 7 bases that match TRBD1. Per the germline V gene, CDR1 is MNHEY and CDR2 is SMNVEV (reference sequence). With V trimmed by 5 bases and J by 3 bases, 7 bases remained unmatched. This CDR3 region has 14 residues. The CDR3 loop reads CASSLTRDSYEQYF. The CDR3 coding sequence is TGTGCCAGCAGTCTAACTCGGGACAGCTACGAGCAGTACTTC.

The chain combines TRBV5-8 with TRBJ1-2; maybe TRBD1 (5 bases). V was cut by 4 bases and J by 7 bases, with 11 bases left in between. CDR3 size: 12 residues. CDR1 and CDR2 (germline): SGHTS, YDEGEE. The CDR3 is CASSIRVSGYTF. The CDR3 DNA follows: TGTGCCAGCAGCATCAGGGTCTCTGGCTACACCTTC.

V gene TRBV6-5 combines with J gene TRBJ2-7; TRBD1 aligns across 8 bases. The CDR3 has 15 residues. The V gene end was trimmed by 5 bases and the J gene end by 3 bases; junction bases not matched to a gene: 9. Germline V lookup: CDR1 MNHEY, CDR2 SVGAGI. The CDR3 protein is CASSPTTGAIYEQYF. CDR3 DNA: TGTGCCAGCAGTCCAACGACAGGGGCTATCTACGAGCAGTACTTC.

The rearrangement links TRBV7-9 to TRBJ1-5, with D perhaps TRBD1 (5 bases). Trimming removed 5 bases at V and 4 bases at J, with 9 bases between. CDR3 length: 13 amino acids. The V gene's germline CDR1 is SEHNR and CDR2 FQNEAQ (reference sequence). CDR3 residues: CASSEAGNQPQHF. CDR3 coding DNA: TGTGCCAGCAGCGAGGCAGGGAATCAGCCCCAGCATTTT.